This T cell receptor (beta chain) was documented in a study of blood T cell repertoires in COVID-19. Clones were sequenced by immunoSEQ multiplex PCR, and TCRdb holds only the in-frame ones, with some missing. The sample lists over 130,000 clones, around 82% occurring once. The CDR3 runs to 15 residues. CDR1 and CDR2 (germline): SGHTA, FQGNSA. Trimming cost V 1 base and J 7 bases; bases outside gene matches: 6. The sequencing sample was made of peripheral blood. This receptor was identified in a human donor in a cohort sampled during active COVID-19. The chain has TRBV7-2 and TRBJ2-2, with TRBD1 identical over 7 bases. The CDR3 nucleotides are TGTGCCAGCAGCTTAGTGACTCAGGGGGACGGGGAGCTGTTTTTT. Amino acid sequence: CASSLVTQGDGELFF.